The sequence of this T cell receptor (beta chain) was determined in a study of T cells in narcolepsy. About the research overall: Patients with NT1 or NT2 and healthy control donors were enrolled.

The study's findings and limits: Comparing one patient's CSF and blood CD4+ clonotypes highlighted HCRT- and TRIB2-specific autoreactive clonotypes. Blood of same and different patients, but not healthy controls, reportedly held recurring autoreactive clonotypes.

As concerns this clone: Antigen: not known.

CDR3 size: 13 residues. The V and J ends lost 8 bases and 1 base respectively, with 11 bases between them. Per the germline V gene, CDR1 is SGHAT and CDR2 is FQNNGV. Produced via immunoSEQ multiplex PCR; TCRdb's table is partial and in-frame only. The data contain 20,000 to 25,000 clones, around four fifths of them singletons. The material sequenced was CD45RA- memory CD4+ T cells from PBMCs. The genes are TRBV11-2 and TRBJ1-1; D call uncertain. The TCR was taken from a human donor with narcolepsy. This CDR3 reads CASAGEWNTEAFF. The CDR3 DNA is TGTGCCAGCGCCGGCGAGTGGAACACTGAAGCTTTCTTT.